Shown below are 17 T cell receptor beta chains from a single sample sequenced in a study of OX40 agonist ivuxolimab in advanced cancers. Libraries were prepared by immunoSEQ multiplex PCR; TCRdb keeps only in-frame clonotypes and omits some of them. The data hold about 100,000 clones, with 80% to 95% observed a single time. Sequences were derived from CD4+ or CD8+ T cells sorted from blood, sampled in a trial of the OX40 agonist ivuxolimab. The receptor set was obtained from an adult with an advanced solid tumor such as melanoma, head and neck, liver or kidney cancer.

The V gene is TRBV2, the J gene TRBJ2-1, with D perhaps matching TRBD2 (6 bases). Germline assignment: CDR1 SNHLY and CDR2 FYNNEI. The CDR3 extends over 14 amino acids. Between the trimmed V and J ends, which lost 7 bases and 0 bases, there was a span of 10 bases. The CDR3 nucleotides are TGTGCCAGCACGGGACTTGCCTCCTACAATGAGCAGTTCTTC. This sequence encodes CASTGLASYNEQFF.

This rearrangement joins TRBV5-4 to TRBJ2-7; a possible D gene is TRBD2 (6 bases). CDR1 is SGHNT and CDR2 is YYREEE in the germline V gene (reference sequence). The CDR3 sequence is 13 residues long. V dropped 0 bases and J dropped 3 bases, with 7 bases sitting between them. For the CDR3, the DNA is TGTGCCAGCAGCTTGGGCGGGAACTACGAGCAGTACTTC. As protein: CASSLGGNYEQYF.

This chain uses TRBV7-9 with TRBJ2-1; D is unresolved. The CDR3 covers 13 residues. The V gene lost 2 bases and the J gene lost 6 bases, with 8 bases spanning the gap. The germline V gene has CDR1 SEHNR and CDR2 FQNEAQ (reference sequence). CDR3 sequence (DNA): TGTGCCAGCAGCTTAACCGGCGCCAATGAGCAGTTCTTC. Protein product: CASSLTGANEQFF.

The genes are TRBV10-3 and TRBJ1-5; D may be TRBD1 (5 bases). Trimming stripped 10 bases from V and 7 bases from J, with 17 bases between. The germline V gene encodes CDR1 ENHRY and CDR2 SYGVKD. This CDR3 contains 13 residues. The CDR3 loop reads CARAPDRDQPQHF. CDR3 DNA sequence: TGTGCCAGAGCCCCCGATAGGGACCAGCCCCAGCATTTT.

The V call is TRBV4-1, the J call TRBJ1-1, with D perhaps matching TRBD1 (5 bases). CDR1 and CDR2 (germline): MGHRA, YSYEKL. The CDR3 is 15 amino acids. V was shortened by 1 base and J by 7 bases, with 16 bases between the two germline ends. The CDR3 nucleotides are TGCGCCAGCAGCCAAGGGGGTGCGGGGGTTGATGAAGCTTTCTTT. As protein: CASSQGGAGVDEAFF.

The V and J genes are TRBV5-1 and TRBJ1-5, with a tentative D call TRBD1 (6 bases). Trimming cost V 4 bases and J 6 bases, with 11 bases left between them. The CDR3 contains 13 residues. The germline V gene has CDR1 SGHRS and CDR2 YFSETQ. CDR3 protein: CASSEEGGQPQHF. The DNA for the CDR3 is TGCGCCAGCAGCGAAGAGGGGGGTCAGCCCCAGCATTTT. The full variable domain, rest sourced from reference TRBV5-1 and TRBJ1-5, is KAGVTQTPRYLIKTRGQQVTLSCSPISGHRSVSWYQQTPGQGLQFLFEYFSETQRNKGNFPGRFSGRQFSNSRSEMNVSTLELGDSALYLCASSEEGGQPQHFGDGTRLSIL.

This clone was detected only a few times. The chain links TRBV6-1 to TRBJ1-2; TRBD1 might be the D (5 bases). There are 14 residues in the CDR3. V gave up 8 bases and J gave up 6 bases, with 19 bases separating them. CDR1 is MNHNS, CDR2 SASEGT, per germline. The CDR3 nucleotides read TGTGCCAGCGGCCGGGACGTCGACGAACATGGCTACACCTTC. Residues: CASGRDVDEHGYTF.

V is TRBV18 and J is TRBJ2-2, with no clear D. This CDR3 is built from 14 residues. V was shortened by 3 bases and J by 8 bases, with 13 bases between the two germline ends. The germline CDR1 and CDR2 sequences are KGHSH and LQKENI. CDR3 loop: CASSPRLPEGELFF. DNA for the CDR3: TGTGCCAGCTCACCGAGGCTCCCGGAGGGGGAGCTGTTTTTT.

This clone occurred once. V gene TRBV2 combines with J gene TRBJ1-5, with D possibly matching TRBD1 (6 bases). CDR1 SNHLY and CDR2 FYNNEI come from the germline V gene. The CDR3 has 15 amino acids. Trimming shortened V by 0 bases and J by 7 bases, and 13 bases separated the two germline ends. The CDR3 DNA reads TGTGCCAGCAGTGAAGCACAGGGTATAGGACAGCCCCAGCATTTT. Protein product: CASSEAQGIGQPQHF.

Notes on this clone: Other DNA sequences in this sample translate to the same CDR3. The V gene is TRBV27, the J gene TRBJ2-7, with 10 bases fitting TRBD1. CDR1 and CDR2 from the germline V gene are MNHEY and SMNVEV (reference sequence). V shed 6 bases and J 0 bases; nucleotides not matched to a gene: 8. This CDR3 has 16 amino acids. DNA of the CDR3: TGTGCCAGCAGCCCCAGGGGACAGGGGAGCTCCTACGAGCAGTACTTC. It is translated as CASSPRGQGSSYEQYF.

The count of this clone is one. CDR3 sequence reads: CASSQGRWGGQETQYF. The CDR3 DNA follows: TGTGCCAGCAGCCAAGGGAGGTGGGGTGGGCAAGAGACCCAGTACTTC. V is TRBV4-2 and J is TRBJ2-5; D might be TRBD2 (5 bases). V lost 1 base and J lost 2, with 14 bases in between. The CDR3 has 16 amino acids. Germline CDR1 LGHNA, CDR2 YNFKEQ.

The chain carries TRBV29-1 and TRBJ2-1; 8 nucleotides agree with TRBD2. The CDR3 is 14 amino acids. The V and J ends lost 4 bases and 8 bases, in that order; junction bases with no gene match: 10. Germline CDR1 reads SQVTM; CDR2 reads ANQGSEA. The CDR3 protein is CSVGGSGGIHEQFF. The CDR3 DNA is TGCAGCGTTGGGGGGTCGGGAGGGATCCATGAGCAGTTCTTC.

The genes are TRBV2 and TRBJ1-1; D call uncertain. Germline lookup yields CDR1 SNHLY and CDR2 FYNNEI. The CDR3 length is 13 residues. V dropped 6 bases and J dropped 4 bases, with 12 bases sitting between them. The CDR3 here is CASRSQETTEAFF. The CDR3 region has the DNA TGTGCCAGCAGATCCCAGGAGACCACTGAAGCTTTCTTT. The full variable domain, its missing parts supplied by reference TRBV2 and TRBJ1-1, is EPEVTQTPSHQVTQMGQEVILRCVPISNHLYFYWYRQILGQKVEFLVSFYNNEISEKSEIFDDQFSVERPDGSNFTLKIRSTKLEDSAMYFCASRSQETTEAFFGQGTRLTVV.

This clone has a handful of counts. The CDR3 loop reads CACTPGTEAFF. The CDR3 DNA sequence: TGTGCCTGCACCCCCGGGACCGAAGCTTTCTTT. The chain carries TRBV30 and TRBJ1-1, with a possible D match to TRBD1 (5 bases). The CDR3 totals 11 residues. Trimming pared 6 bases from V and 8 bases from J, leaving 13 bases between. Per germline, CDR1 GTSNPN and CDR2 SVGIG (reference sequence).

This clone occurred once. J is TRBJ2-2 and V is TRBV7-3; D remains ambiguous. Trimming cost V 3 bases and J 0 bases, with 5 bases left between them. The CDR3 has 14 amino acids. CDR1 SGHTA and CDR2 FQGTGA come from the germline V gene. The CDR3 sequence: CASSFSTNTGELFF. DNA of the CDR3: TGTGCCAGCAGCTTTTCCACGAACACCGGGGAGCTGTTTTTT. Full variable domain (remainder filled in from reference TRBV7-3 and TRBJ2-2): GAGVSQTPSNKVTEKGKYVELRCDPISGHTALYWYRQSLGQGPEFLIYFQGTGAADDSGLPNDRFFAVRPEGSVSTLKIQRTERGDSAVYLCASSFSTNTGELFFGEGSRLTVL.

The chain combines TRBV4-3 with TRBJ2-6; D might be TRBD2 (6 bases). V gave up 0 bases and J gave up 0 bases, with 15 bases separating them. Germline assignment: CDR1 LGHNA and CDR2 YSLEER. The CDR3 has 19 amino acids. CDR3 nucleotides: TGCGCCAGCAGCCAAGATTTCGCCTCCGGGGGCTCTGGGGCCAACGTCCTGACTTTC. Amino acid sequence: CASSQDFASGGSGANVLTF.

The J gene is TRBJ2-7, the V gene TRBV7-2; TRBD2 matches at 8 bases. Germline values: CDR1 SGHTA, CDR2 FQGNSA. The CDR3 has 16 residues. V lost 1 base to trimming and J lost 2 bases; unmatched junction nucleotides: 7. In nucleotides, the CDR3 is TGTGCCAGCAGCTTAGACGTTACTAGCGGAGCCTACGAGCAGTACTTC. Protein sequence: CASSLDVTSGAYEQYF.